These 2 T cell receptor beta chains came from one sample sequenced in a study of shared clonotypes between healthy human individuals. TCRdb's table, derived via immunoSEQ multiplex PCR, lists solely in-frame clones and lacks some. The sample lists fewer than 400,000 clones; around 67% were seen once. The sample comprised memory CD4+ T cells sorted from blood. Specified subset: CD45RA-negative fraction. All receptors come from a man aged 25-45 years in good health.

This clone was picked up many times. The J gene is TRBJ2-3, the V gene TRBV7-2, with TRBD1 as a possible D gene (6 bases). From germline, CDR1 is SGHTA and CDR2 FQGNSA. The CDR3 totals 15 residues. Trimming stripped 5 bases from V and 1 base from J, with 13 bases between. Here the CDR3 DNA reads TGTGCCAGCAGCCGAACTTGGGGGCGCACAGATACGCAGTATTTT. It encodes CASSRTWGRTDTQYF.

The V gene is TRBV28, the J gene TRBJ1-2; D call uncertain. CDR1 MDHEN and CDR2 SYDVKM come from the germline V gene. The germline V and J ends were trimmed by 5 bases and 8 bases, with 18 bases remaining between them. This CDR3 has 14 amino acids. The CDR3: CASSPPEGKRGYTF. The CDR3 nucleotides read TGTGCCAGCAGTCCCCCGGAAGGGAAGAGGGGCTACACCTTC.